This TCR beta chain was retrieved from a study of response to subunit inactivated influenza vaccine. Whole-study findings and limits: The authors suggested that every seasonal influenza vaccination recruits few new T cells.

Germline CDR1 reads MDHEN; CDR2 reads SYDVKM. Deletions cut 1 base from V and 0 bases from J, with 22 bases between. The CDR3 totals 19 residues. A single record per CDR3 protein comes from TCRdb applying MiXCR to the RT-PCR reads. The sample contains 530,000 or so distinct CDR3 sequences, 14% of which appear only once. Concerning this clonotype itself: What it recognizes is unknown.

Material: PBMCs from blood, obtained 12 days after vaccination. The TCR originated in a man aged 50-60 years who received an inactivated influenza vaccine. The rearrangement uses TRBV28 and TRBJ2-7; a weak D match, TRBD1 (6 bases). The CDR3 is CASSLSLASGTPNSYEQYF. The DNA for the CDR3 is TGTGCCAGCAGTTTATCCTTAGCGTCAGGGACACCTAACTCCTACGAGCAGTACTTC.